Below, one T cell receptor beta chain is given with its context. The antigen is undetermined. The sample comes from a study of persistence of HIV-infected CD4 T cells. V gave up 0 bases and J gave up 5 bases; unmatched junction bases: 10. The CDR3 consists of 17 residues. Germline V gives CDR1 SGDLS, CDR2 YYNGEE. Cells were stimulated with overlapping HIV-1 Gag 15-mer peptides. Sorting of responding CD4+ T cells relied on upregulated CD40 ligand together with CD69. This was the immunoSEQ version 4 assay in survey mode. Sequenced by immunoSEQ multiplex PCR; TCRdb stores in-frame clones only, minus some. Counted here are under 20,000 clones, 60% to 80% occurring once; the ten biggest clones make up approximately 2%.

This chain uses TRBV9 with TRBJ2-1; 8 bases fit TRBD2. This clonotype originated in an adult woman with HIV who was CMV-seropositive. The specimen was CD4+ T cells sorted from PBMCs after roughly 17-hour stimulation, collected from a patient who received antiretroviral therapy. This CDR3 is CASSVDPPGLVNNEQFF. The CDR3 DNA reads TGTGCCAGCAGCGTAGATCCTCCGGGACTAGTGAACAATGAGCAGTTCTTC.